Listed here are 9 T cell receptor beta chains from one sample, sequenced in a study of monozygotic twins with inflammatory bowel disease. TCRdb reworked the 5' RACE reads into one entry per CDR3 protein, no DNA. This table holds 350,000 to 500,000 distinct CDR3 sequences. The sample taken for sequencing was blood. The receptors derive from a human donor with ulcerative colitis or Crohn's disease, or a healthy co-twin of an affected twin (not recorded which).

The chain has TRBV7-8 and TRBJ2-1; the D gene TCRdb calls, TRBD1, cannot be checked with no DNA. The germline CDR1 and CDR2 sequences are SGHVS and FQNEAQ. The CDR3 spans 12 residues. The CDR3 is CASSSEGTEQFF.

This chain links TRBV5-1 with TRBJ2-3; the D gene TCRdb calls, TRBD1, cannot be checked with no DNA. This CDR3 has 15 amino acids. Germline V CDR1 and CDR2: SGHRS, YFSETQ. CDR3 region: CASRKSEGGGDTQYF.

The J gene is TRBJ2-3, the V gene TRBV20-1; TCRdb's D call, TRBD2, is unchecked because there is no DNA. Germline V CDR1 and CDR2: DFQATT, SNEGSKA (reference sequence). The CDR3 consists of 16 residues. CDR3 in amino acids: CSAPRPGLAGAGTQYF.

This chain joins TRBV4-1 and TRBJ2-7; without DNA, the TCRdb call of TRBD1 cannot be checked. CDR3 size: 17 residues. CDR1 and CDR2 (germline): MGHRA, YSYEKL. The CDR3 sequence is CASSQETGTVSSYEQYF.

This rearrangement joins TRBV29-1 to TRBJ2-3; the D gene TCRdb calls, TRBD2, cannot be checked with no DNA. Germline CDR1 is SQVTM and CDR2 is ANQGSEA. The CDR3 has 13 amino acids. This chain's CDR3 is CSVGTSGTDTQYF.

The chain carries TRBV6-5 and TRBJ2-5; TCRdb's assignment of TRBD2 cannot be checked, as there is no DNA. Germline CDR1 is MNHEY and CDR2 is SVGAGI. This CDR3 has 15 amino acids. CDR3 region: CASSYSGRVEETQYF.

The chain employs TRBV19 and TRBJ2-1; TCRdb names TRBD2, which stays unverified in the absence of DNA. Per germline, CDR1 LNHDA and CDR2 SQIVND (reference sequence). The CDR3 consists of 14 residues. CDR3 protein: CASSIKGGPLEQFF.

V is TRBV29-1 and J is TRBJ2-7. Germline assignment: CDR1 SQVTM and CDR2 ANQGSEA. The length of the CDR3 is 13 residues. This CDR3 is CSVEGLSSYEQYF.

The chain joins TRBV4-2 to TRBJ1-4; checking the TCRdb D call of TRBD1 is not possible without DNA. The CDR3 totals 14 residues. The germline V gene has CDR1 LGHNA and CDR2 YNFKEQ. The CDR3 region is CASSTGGANEKLFF.